This TCR beta chain derives from a study of blood T cell repertoires in COVID-19. On the study more broadly: COVID-19 samples from acute and convalescent phases originated in the United States, Italy and Spain. T cells, B-cell-depleted T cells, or PBMCs provided the cDNA or gDNA that served as material.

This CDR3 spans 17 amino acids. CDR1 SGHTS and CDR2 YDEGEE come from the germline V gene. V shed 3 bases and J shed 5 bases, with 23 bases lying between them. Study processing details: Estimation of nucleated cell counts relied on the amplification of reference gene primers. The repertoire was sequenced with immunoSEQ multiplex PCR; TCRdb's copy has only in-frame clones and lacks some. D and trimming were read from the DNA, whereas the V and J calls and clone size are those reported in that table. The sample lists 250,000 to 300,000 clones; nearly 90% were seen once. The study assigned cohorts using participant-reported clinical history.

The sequenced sample was PBMCs or T cells enriched from blood (not recorded which). The genes are TRBV5-8 and TRBJ2-5; D perhaps matches TRBD2 (5 bases). The sequence derives from a woman aged 45-59 years who had been exposed to COVID-19. The CDR3 sequence: CASSSLESSGGRETQYF. The CDR3 DNA is TGTGCCAGCAGCTCACTAGAATCTTCGGGTGGCCGGGAGACCCAGTACTTC.